This passage covers 9 T cell receptor beta chains from one sample sequenced in a study of molecular identifiers for immune sequencing clone quantification. In TCRdb, the PCR reads were re-called with MiXCR into one record per CDR3 protein. The table lists about half a million distinct CDR3 sequences, roughly a fifth of them singletons. The material sequenced was naive CD8+ T cells from blood, with Jurkat cell RNA spiked in. Described subset: FACS-sorted CD8+CD4-CCR7+CD45RA+ naive T cells. The receptors here all came from a human donor in good health. Some libraries in this study had Jurkat cell RNA spiked in.

The V gene is TRBV4-3, the J gene TRBJ2-7; 8 bases are a match to TRBD2. CDR1 is LGHNA and CDR2 is YSLEER in the germline V gene. The junction had 12 bases not matched to a gene; V was cut back by 2 bases and J by 6 bases. The CDR3 is made up of 16 amino acids. CDR3 residues: CASSQYPRAGVAEQYF. In nucleotides, the CDR3 is TGCGCCAGCAGCCAATACCCTCGAGCGGGAGTAGCCGAGCAGTACTTC.

V gene TRBV20-1 combines with J gene TRBJ2-7, with 7 bases aligning to TRBD2. CDR1 and CDR2 (germline): DFQATT, SNEGSKA (reference sequence). Unmatched junction bases numbered 18, after V lost 0 bases and J lost 7 bases. The CDR3 is made up of 17 amino acids. Here the CDR3 DNA reads TGCAGTGCTAGAGATCGGGGATCGGGGACTATCACCCAGGAGCAGTACTTC. Protein: CSARDRGSGTITQEQYF.

Regarding this clonotype: A much larger clone lies a single base off, so this may be a read error. V and J are TRBV6-5 and TRBJ2-4, with 7 bases matching TRBD2. This CDR3 is built from 19 residues. Looked up from germline, CDR1 is MNHEY and CDR2 is SVGAGI. V lost 8 bases and J lost 3; bases outside the gene matches: 22. The CDR3 is CASRPWRESLVSDKNIQYF. CDR3 sequence (DNA): TGTGCCAGCCGGCCTTGGCGGGAGAGCCTAGTTTCTGACAAAAACATTCAGTACTTC.

This rearrangement joins TRBV6-6 to TRBJ2-7; D is ambiguous. Germline CDR1 and CDR2: MNHNY and SVGAGI (reference sequence). CDR3 length equals 13 residues. The V end was cut by 0 bases, the J end by 6 bases, with 9 bases between. CDR3 protein: CASSYSPRAEQYF. CDR3 in DNA: TGTGCCAGCAGTTACTCCCCACGGGCCGAGCAGTACTTC.

This clonotype was detected ten times or more. This rearrangement joins TRBV5-5 to TRBJ2-7; 7 bases line up with TRBD2. Germline V gene sequence: CDR1 SGHKS, CDR2 YYEKEE (reference sequence). J gave up 3 bases and V 1 base, and 1 base lay outside the gene matches. The CDR3 is 13 amino acids. CDR3 sequence: CASSLPSGYEQYF. The CDR3 nucleotides read TGTGCCAGCAGCTTGCCTAGCGGCTACGAGCAGTACTTC.

The rearrangement uses TRBV14 and TRBJ1-1; the D gene is possibly TRBD1 (6 bases). This CDR3 has 13 amino acids. V was shortened by 0 bases and J by 7 bases, with 9 bases between the two germline ends. Germline CDR1 is SGHDN and CDR2 is FVKESK. CDR3 nucleotide sequence: TGTGCCAGCAGCCAAGATTGGGACATTGAAGCTTTCTTT. It is translated as CASSQDWDIEAFF.

This clonotype was counted at least ten times. The CDR3 protein is CASSSWDRGSVETQYF. The CDR3 coding sequence is TGTGCCAGCAGTTCTTGGGACAGGGGGTCGGTGGAGACCCAGTACTTC. The rearrangement uses TRBV28 and TRBJ2-5, with 11 bases lining up with TRBD1. CDR3 length: 16 residues. The germline gives CDR1 MDHEN, CDR2 SYDVKM. J gave up 5 bases and V 4 bases, and 9 bases lay outside the gene matches.

A few counts support this clonotype. The chain has TRBV5-5 and TRBJ1-4, with D unresolved. Germline assignment: CDR1 SGHKS and CDR2 YYEKEE (reference sequence). The CDR3 has 15 amino acids. Trimming removed 4 bases at V and 3 bases at J, with 13 bases between. In DNA, the CDR3 is TGTGCCAGCAGCGTTCAGGTGGTGCCTAATGAAAAACTGTTTTTT. This sequence encodes CASSVQVVPNEKLFF.

This clonotype appeared a few times. The chain has TRBV19 and TRBJ1-4; D is ambiguous. Trimming pared 10 bases from V and 6 bases from J, leaving 15 bases between. Germline V lookup: CDR1 LNHDA, CDR2 SQIVND (reference sequence). The CDR3 is 13 amino acids. Written as DNA, the CDR3 is TGTGCCATCCGGGAACCAGGTGATGAAAAACTGTTTTTT. Translating gives CAIREPGDEKLFF.